These 13 T cell receptor beta chains were all obtained from the same sample, sequenced in a study of T-cell memory formation after mild COVID-19. In TCRdb, the 5' RACE reads were re-called with MiXCR into one record per CDR3 protein. The sample contains hundreds of thousands of distinct CDR3 sequences, about a fifth of which appear only once. The sample taken for sequencing was PBMCs or a T cell subset sorted from them (not recorded which). The receptors here all came from an adult woman who had mild COVID-19 (a few samples of this study predate the infection). Cell type and time point are not known.

The chain couples TRBV6-1 to TRBJ2-1; 10 bases are a match to TRBD2. CDR1 is MNHNS and CDR2 is SASEGT in the germline V gene. The V segment lost 4 bases and the J segment 0 bases; nucleotides outside the gene matches: 9. The CDR3 has 18 amino acids. The CDR3 DNA reads TGTGCCAGCAGTGCTAGCGGGGGACTGCGACCCTCCTACAATGAGCAGTTCTTC. It encodes CASSASGGLRPSYNEQFF.

This clonotype was recorded a few times. The V gene is TRBV20-1, the J gene TRBJ2-7; TRBD2 aligns across 9 bases. The CDR3 contains 16 residues. From germline, CDR1 is DFQATT and CDR2 SNEGSKA (reference sequence). Trimming at V came to 0 bases and at J to 3 bases, leaving 9 bases not matched to a gene. Here the CDR3 reads CSARDPLAGLDYEQYF. DNA of the CDR3: TGCAGTGCTAGAGATCCCCTAGCGGGGTTAGACTACGAGCAGTACTTC.

This clonotype has only a few counts. The genes are TRBV7-9 and TRBJ1-3; TRBD1 might be the D (5 bases). This CDR3 spans 14 amino acids. Trimming shortened V by 4 bases and J by 0 bases, and 7 bases separated the two germline ends. From germline, CDR1 is SEHNR and CDR2 FQNEAQ (reference sequence). The CDR3 protein is CASSSTASGNTIYF. CDR3 nucleotides: TGTGCCAGCAGCTCGACAGCCTCTGGAAACACCATATATTTT.

The rearrangement links TRBV2 to TRBJ2-7, with a possible D match to TRBD2 (5 bases). The germline gives CDR1 SNHLY, CDR2 FYNNEI. Trimming cost V 5 bases and J 11 bases, with 19 bases left between them. The CDR3 spans 13 residues. The CDR3 protein is CASSLSPDWFKYF. CDR3 nucleotide sequence: TGTGCCAGCAGTTTAAGTCCGGACTGGTTCAAGTACTTC.

This clonotype occurred once. The rearrangement joins TRBV30 to TRBJ2-7; a weak D match, TRBD1 (5 bases). Germline V gene sequence: CDR1 GTSNPN, CDR2 SVGIG (reference sequence). The V and J ends lost 3 bases and 4 bases respectively, with 10 bases between them. The CDR3 is made up of 12 amino acids. DNA for the CDR3: TGTGCCTGGAGCCGCCAGGGTTACGAGCAGTACTTC. Its translation: CAWSRQGYEQYF.

This chain connects TRBV12-3 or TRBV12-4 to TRBJ1-1, with 8 bases that match TRBD1. CDR3 length equals 16 residues. The V segment lost 5 bases and the J segment 1 base; nucleotides outside the gene matches: 9. CDR3 in DNA: TGTGCCAGCAGTCCTCCTCGGACAGGGTGGAACACTGAAGCTTTCTTT. Its protein is CASSPPRTGWNTEAFF.

The chain uses TRBV9 and TRBJ2-2; possibly TRBD2 for D (5 bases). Germline assignment: CDR1 SGDLS and CDR2 YYNGEE. There are 13 residues in the CDR3. V lost 1 base and J 6 bases, leaving 7 bases between the germline ends. The CDR3 DNA reads as TGTGCCAGCAGCGTAACTAGTCCCGGGGAGCTGTTTTTT. Translated: CASSVTSPGELFF.

This clonotype was seen a few times. The chain couples TRBV30 to TRBJ1-2, with unresolved D. Trimming took 3 bases from V and 8 from J, leaving 16 bases between them. CDR3 length equals 13 residues. Germline values: CDR1 GTSNPN, CDR2 SVGIG (reference sequence). The CDR3 bases are TGTGCCTGGAGCTTGCCGGGCCCATCGGGCTACACCTTC. It encodes CAWSLPGPSGYTF.

This clonotype appeared a few times. The J gene is TRBJ1-1, the V gene TRBV11-3; a possible D gene is TRBD1 (5 bases). The V end lost 6 bases, the J end lost 5 bases, and 13 bases lay between the germline ends. Germline-derived CDR1 and CDR2 are SGHNT and YENEEA. There are 13 residues in the CDR3. The DNA for the CDR3 is TGTGCCAGCAGTTATAATGCAGGGACTGAAGCTTTCTTT. Encoded protein: CASSYNAGTEAFF.

The gene calls are TRBV29-1 and TRBJ1-5, with 9 bases identical to TRBD1. The CDR3 totals 13 residues. The V gene end was trimmed by 6 bases and the J gene end by 4 bases; junction bases not matched to a gene: 4. Germline CDR1 reads SQVTM; CDR2 reads ANQGSEA. This chain's CDR3 is CSVQGARNQPQHF. The DNA for the CDR3 is TGCAGCGTACAGGGGGCGCGAAATCAGCCCCAGCATTTT.

This chain connects TRBV7-9 to TRBJ2-2; D is perhaps TRBD2 (6 bases). This CDR3 is built from 14 residues. The germline gives CDR1 SEHNR, CDR2 FQNEAQ (reference sequence). Trimming removed 3 bases from V and 4 bases from J, with 9 bases in between. CDR3 region: CASSFTGATGELFF. In DNA form, the CDR3 reads TGTGCCAGCAGCTTTACGGGAGCCACCGGGGAGCTGTTTTTT.

This clonotype came up a few times. The V gene is TRBV23-1, the J gene TRBJ2-7; TRBD2 matches 7 bases. TRBV23-1 is marked as an open reading frame, function uncertain. This CDR3 comprises 17 residues. Losses at the gene ends were 0 bases for V and 3 bases for J; bases not matched to a gene: 11. CDR3 DNA: TGCGCCAGCAGTCAATCGAAGGATTTCAGGACTAGCTACGAGCAGTACTTC. Translating it yields CASSQSKDFRTSYEQYF.

The chain has TRBV6-1 and TRBJ1-2; 11 bases fit TRBD1. Per germline, CDR1 MNHNS and CDR2 SASEGT. This CDR3 has 17 residues. V shed 6 bases, J shed 4 bases, and the junction held 13 bases outside the gene matches. Here the CDR3 reads CASSAGTGGNMVYGYTF. DNA of the CDR3: TGTGCCAGCAGCGCCGGGACAGGGGGTAACATGGTCTATGGCTACACCTTC.